The 12 T cell receptor beta chains given below trace back to one sample, sequenced in a study of memory CD4+ T cells and cytomegalovirus serostatus. The sort gate was single viable CD3+CD4+CD8-CD45RO+ cells for memory CD4+ T cells. Data came from immunoSEQ multiplex PCR; TCRdb stores just in-frame clones and leaves some out. This table holds 40,000 to 55,000 clones, 76% found once. What was sequenced was memory CD4+ T cells from blood. These receptors all stem from an adult in good health and CMV-seronegative.

The chain links TRBV6-4 to TRBJ1-5, with a tentative D call TRBD1 (5 bases). With 8 bases removed from V and 3 bases from J, the gap between germline ends came to 14 bases. Germline V gene sequence: CDR1 MRHNA, CDR2 SNTAGT. This CDR3 region has 14 residues. CDR3 residues: CASLGDGANQPQHF. For the CDR3, the DNA is TGTGCCAGCCTGGGGGATGGGGCCAATCAGCCCCAGCATTTT.

V usage is TRBV5-1 and J usage is TRBJ2-1, with 15 bases matching TRBD2. CDR3 length: 16 residues. J was trimmed by 7 bases and V by 4 bases; bases with no gene match: 6. Germline V lookup: CDR1 SGHRS, CDR2 YFSETQ. The CDR3 DNA is TGCGCCAGCAGCCTAGGACTAGCGGGGGGGCAGAATGAGCAGTTCTTC. This encodes CASSLGLAGGQNEQFF.

In DNA, the CDR3 is TGTGCCAGCAGCTTACACCAGGGGAGCTCCTATAATTCACCCCTCCACTTT. Amino acid sequence: CASSLHQGSSYNSPLHF. The chain recombines TRBV7-6 with TRBJ1-6, with TRBD1 as a possible D gene (6 bases). Germline CDR1 and CDR2: SGHVS and FNYEAQ. The length of the CDR3 is 17 residues. Trimming took 2 bases from V and 0 from J, leaving 11 bases between them. Full variable domain (remainder filled in from reference TRBV7-6 and TRBJ1-6): GAGVSQSPRYKVTKRGQDVALRCDPISGHVSLYWYRQALGQGPEFLTYFNYEAQQDKSGLPNDRFSAERPEGSISTLTIQRTEQRDSAMYRCASSLHQGSSYNSPLHFGNGTRLTVT.

The chain recombines TRBV25-1 with TRBJ1-1; D call uncertain. The CDR3 has 12 residues. Germline V gene lookup returns CDR1 MGHDK and CDR2 SYGVNS. With 7 bases removed from V and 1 base from J, the gap between germline ends came to 7 bases. CDR3 in amino acids: CASTAGNTEAFF. DNA for the CDR3: TGTGCCAGCACGGCGGGGAACACTGAAGCTTTCTTT.

The gene calls are TRBV5-4 and TRBJ1-1; 8 nucleotides agree with TRBD1. The CDR3 loop spans 14 amino acids. Germline CDR1 reads SGHNT; CDR2 reads YYREEE (reference sequence). The V gene end was trimmed by 2 bases and the J gene end by 8 bases; junction bases not matched to a gene: 8. CDR3 nucleotides: TGTGCCAGCAGCTTACCAGGGGGCAGGATGGAAGCTTTCTTT. Amino acid sequence: CASSLPGGRMEAFF.

Only a few counts were recorded for this clone. This sample includes further DNA sequences coding for the same CDR3. This sequence joins TRBV2 and TRBJ2-3; TRBD1 might be the D (6 bases). V lost 6 bases, J lost 4 bases, and 8 bases lay in between. Per germline, CDR1 SNHLY and CDR2 FYNNEI. CDR3 size: 12 residues. The CDR3 DNA reads as TGTGCCAGCAGAGAGGGGGCAGATACGCAGTATTTT. Protein product: CASREGADTQYF.

This rearrangement joins TRBV4-2 to TRBJ1-4; D is possibly TRBD1 (5 bases). V gave up 3 bases and J gave up 0 bases, with 11 bases separating them. CDR3 length: 16 residues. Germline assignment: CDR1 LGHNA and CDR2 YNFKEQ. CDR3 region: CASSQTAGATNEKLFF. CDR3 DNA sequence: TGTGCCAGCAGCCAGACAGCCGGTGCAACTAATGAAAAACTGTTTTTT.

V is TRBV6-5 and J is TRBJ1-5; 7 nucleotides agree with TRBD1. CDR3 length: 14 residues. Trimming cost V 6 bases and J 4 bases; bases outside gene matches: 6. Germline V gives CDR1 MNHEY, CDR2 SVGAGI. The CDR3 reads CASSPGQLNQPQHF. The CDR3 DNA follows: TGTGCCAGCAGCCCGGGACAGCTAAATCAGCCCCAGCATTTT.

This rearrangement joins TRBV21-1 to TRBJ1-2; the D call TRBD1 from the table was never checked on the DNA. TRBV21-1 is a listed pseudogene. The CDR3 sequence is 15 residues long. CDR3 DNA: TGTGCCAGCAGCAACCGGGACAGAACCATCTATGGCTACACCTTC. Translation gives CASSNRDRTIYGYTF.

This clone was seen more than once but under ten times. The rearrangement uses TRBV9 and TRBJ1-1; no clear D gene. Germline V gene sequence: CDR1 SGDLS, CDR2 YYNGEE. The CDR3 spans 16 residues. V was clipped by 4 bases and J by 0 bases, with 16 bases between them. The chain's CDR3 is CASSRGFFDMNTEAFF. CDR3 coding DNA: TGTGCCAGCAGCAGAGGTTTCTTTGACATGAACACTGAAGCTTTCTTT.

The V gene is TRBV30, the J gene TRBJ1-1; D might be TRBD1 (5 bases). The V gene's germline CDR1 is GTSNPN and CDR2 SVGIG (reference sequence). The CDR3 loop spans 12 amino acids. Trimming removed 4 bases at V and 1 base at J, with 7 bases between. The CDR3 nucleotides are TGTGCCTGGAACAGGAGGAACACTGAAGCTTTCTTT. Translation gives CAWNRRNTEAFF.

The chain recombines TRBV7-3 with TRBJ2-5; the D is unclear. V lost 4 bases and J lost 4, with 10 bases in between. CDR3 length: 13 amino acids. Per germline, CDR1 SGHTA and CDR2 FQGTGA. The DNA for the CDR3 is TGTGCCAGCAGCTCCACTTATAGAGAGACCCAGTACTTC. Translating it yields CASSSTYRETQYF. Looking up the rest from reference TRBV7-3 and TRBJ2-5 gives the full variable domain: GAGVSQTPSNKVTEKGKYVELRCDPISGHTALYWYRQSLGQGPEFLIYFQGTGAADDSGLPNDRFFAVRPEGSVSTLKIQRTERGDSAVYLCASSSTYRETQYFGPGTRLLVL.